The present T cell receptor (beta chain) was sequenced within a study of blood T cells in healthy people across ages. This clonotype was found once. Its antigen is still unknown. Study-wide points: There was a strong correlation between TCR beta diversity and naive T cell percentage. Expanded clonotype changes were possibly confounded by unknown donor CMV status.

Losses at the gene ends were 3 bases for V and 4 bases for J; bases not matched to a gene: 4. The CDR3 loop spans 15 amino acids. Germline V gives CDR1 SGHAT, CDR2 FQNNGV. Using a J-beta primer mix together with a sample-barcoded 5' primer, a second PCR was run for roughly 6 to 12 cycles. One entry per CDR3 protein results from TCRdb running MiXCR on the 5' RACE reads. The sample shows roughly 1 million distinct CDR3 sequences, less than 25% of them seen only once. The same data also went into a second study, on T cells of mothers and their children. From that paper: Nine systemically healthy Caucasian donors: three mothers, six children. Reads obtained per mother exceeded 8 million TCR beta CDR3 reads, with a few million obtained per child.

This TCR was recovered from a girl aged 2-10 years in good health. The V call is TRBV11-2, the J call TRBJ2-7; 12 bases match TRBD1. The sample consisted of blood. Here the CDR3 reads CASSFGTGGEYEQYF. In DNA, the CDR3 is TGTGCCAGCAGCTTCGGGACAGGGGGCGAGTACGAGCAGTACTTC.